These 25 T cell receptor beta chains originate from one sample sequenced in a study of blood T cell repertoires in COVID-19. Sequencing used immunoSEQ multiplex PCR; TCRdb keeps in-frame clones, though not all of them. The sample has more than 400,000 clones; 80% to 90% are singletons. The source material was peripheral blood. These receptor sequences come from a human donor in a cohort sampled during active COVID-19.

This chain uses TRBV6-1 with TRBJ2-2; TRBD1 is a possible D gene (5 bases). V was pared by 7 bases and J by 2 bases, with 14 bases between. The length of the CDR3 is 15 residues. CDR1 is MNHNS and CDR2 is SASEGT in the germline V gene. CDR3 in DNA: TGTGCCAGCAACATTGACAGTCCTAACACCGGGGAGCTGTTTTTT. Protein: CASNIDSPNTGELFF.

In nucleotides, the CDR3 is TGTGCCACCCAGGGGGCAACAGATACGCAGTATTTT. Its protein is CATQGATDTQYF. The chain is built from TRBV24-1 and TRBJ2-3; 8 nucleotides align to TRBD1. There are 12 residues in the CDR3. Unmatched junction bases numbered 1, after V lost 9 bases and J lost 3 bases. Germline V gene lookup returns CDR1 KGHDR and CDR2 SFDVKD.

This rearrangement joins TRBV5-1 to TRBJ2-2; D is undetermined. Germline values: CDR1 SGHRS, CDR2 YFSETQ. The CDR3 contains 15 residues. V was cut by 5 bases and J by 5 bases, with 16 bases left in between. The chain's CDR3 is CASRPAEIRTGELFF. The DNA of the CDR3 is TGCGCCAGCAGGCCCGCGGAAATAAGAACCGGGGAGCTGTTTTTT.

To note about this clone: The junction does not match germline at one end; this may be a read error. The genes are TRBV24-1 and TRBJ1-2; TRBD1 agrees at 10 bases. The length of the CDR3 is 12 residues. CDR1 is KGHDR, CDR2 SFDVKD, per germline. CDR3 region: CATSGATGGLRF. The CDR3 nucleotides are TGTGCCACCAGTGGAGCGACAGGGGGCCTCCGCTTC.

This chain links TRBV5-1 with TRBJ1-6, with TRBD1 identical over 9 bases. The CDR3 spans 16 residues. CDR1 and CDR2 (germline): SGHRS, YFSETQ. V shed 0 bases, J shed 8 bases, and the junction held 6 bases outside the gene matches. The CDR3 DNA reads as TGCGCCAGCAGCTTGGTTTTGGGACAGGGCGATTCACCCCTCCACTTT. It specifies CASSLVLGQGDSPLHF.

The chain joins TRBV9 to TRBJ2-2, with TRBD2 matching over 7 bases. Germline V CDR1 and CDR2: SGDLS, YYNGEE. The CDR3 runs 17 residues. The junction had 9 bases not matched to a gene; V was cut back by 2 bases and J by 2 bases. CDR3 sequence reads: CASSVTTSGENTGELFF. CDR3 bases: TGTGCCAGCAGCGTCACGACCAGCGGGGAAAACACCGGGGAGCTGTTTTTT.

The chain carries TRBV11-2 and TRBJ2-7; 9 nucleotides agree with TRBD1. J lost 2 bases, V lost 3 bases, and 8 bases had no gene match. This CDR3 is built from 16 residues. In germline, CDR1 is SGHAT, CDR2 FQNNGV. The CDR3 spells CASSFGLDRGTYEQYF. CDR3 sequence (DNA): TGTGCCAGCAGCTTCGGGTTGGACAGGGGAACCTACGAGCAGTACTTC.

This chain connects TRBV5-1 to TRBJ2-7; weak D call: TRBD2 (6 bases). V lost 2 bases and J lost 0, with 9 bases in between. CDR1 is SGHRS, CDR2 YFSETQ, per germline. The CDR3 totals 14 residues. For the CDR3, the DNA is TGCGCCAGCAGCTTTAGCGGCCTCTCCTACGAGCAGTACTTC. Translated: CASSFSGLSYEQYF. Full variable domain (missing parts from reference TRBV5-1 and TRBJ2-7): KAGVTQTPRYLIKTRGQQVTLSCSPISGHRSVSWYQQTPGQGLQFLFEYFSETQRNKGNFPGRFSGRQFSNSRSEMNVSTLELGDSALYLCASSFSGLSYEQYFGPGTRLTVT.

The chain joins TRBV11-2 to TRBJ2-2, with 11 bases lining up with TRBD1. This CDR3 region has 19 residues. V was clipped by 2 bases and J by 6 bases; unmatched bases: 14. The germline CDR1 and CDR2 sequences are SGHAT and FQNNGV. Here the CDR3 DNA reads TGTGCCAGCAGCTTACAGTATGGGAGAGGGACAGGGGGTCCCGGGGAGCTGTTTTTT. Protein product: CASSLQYGRGTGGPGELFF.

The chain couples TRBV3-1 (or the pseudogene TRBV3-2) to TRBJ1-1, with TRBD1 identical over 9 bases. This CDR3 has 15 residues. With 5 bases clipped from V and 4 bases from J, the junction kept 8 bases outside the gene matches. Germline V CDR1 and CDR2: LGHDT, YNNKEL (reference sequence). The CDR3 protein is CASSFTGGAGTEAFF. For the CDR3, the DNA is TGTGCCAGCAGCTTCACAGGGGGCGCGGGCACTGAAGCTTTCTTT.

V is TRBV5-4 and J is TRBJ1-1, with 10 positions matching TRBD1. The ends lost 2 bases at V and 7 bases at J; junction bases unmatched: 8. The CDR3 is made up of 15 amino acids. Germline CDR1 reads SGHNT; CDR2 reads YYREEE (reference sequence). DNA of the CDR3: TGTGCCAGCAGCTTTTCCGGGACAGGGGAGGGTGAAGCTTTCTTT. This codes for CASSFSGTGEGEAFF.

The gene calls are TRBV7-6 and TRBJ1-3; D remains unclear. V dropped 5 bases and J dropped 0 bases, with 8 bases sitting between them. Germline V gene lookup returns CDR1 SGHVS and CDR2 FNYEAQ. The length of the CDR3 is 14 residues. CDR3 in amino acids: CASSPAGSGNTIYF. The CDR3, as DNA: TGTGCCAGCAGCCCGGCAGGCTCTGGAAACACCATATATTTT.

The chain is built from TRBV4-2 and TRBJ1-1, with 8 bases identical to TRBD1. Germline-derived CDR1 and CDR2 are LGHNA and YNFKEQ. The CDR3 extends over 15 amino acids. The ends lost 3 bases at V and 3 bases at J; junction bases unmatched: 6. CDR3 coding DNA: TGTGCCAGCAGCCAGCCGACAGGGGTTGACACTGAAGCTTTCTTT. It encodes CASSQPTGVDTEAFF.

V usage is TRBV9 and J usage is TRBJ2-1; 15 bases agree with TRBD2. The CDR3 totals 17 residues. Germline values: CDR1 SGDLS, CDR2 YYNGEE. With V trimmed by 4 bases and J by 9 bases, 11 bases remained unmatched. The DNA for the CDR3 is TGTGCCAGCAGCCCGTCCGGGACTAGCGGGAGGTCGAGTGAGCAGTTCTTC. It is translated as CASSPSGTSGRSSEQFF.

The chain links TRBV3-1 (or the pseudogene TRBV3-2) to TRBJ1-1; D remains ambiguous. V was trimmed by 1 base and J by 5 bases, leaving 8 bases between them. Germline CDR1 reads LGHDT; CDR2 reads YNNKEL (reference sequence). The CDR3 covers 13 residues. The CDR3 sequence: CASSQVGMTEAFF. The CDR3 DNA reads TGTGCCAGCAGCCAAGTGGGCATGACTGAAGCTTTCTTT.

This clone was found a few times. The chain carries TRBV10-3 and TRBJ2-1; 7 nucleotides agree with TRBD1. The germline gives CDR1 ENHRY, CDR2 SYGVKD. V trimming: 10 bases; J trimming: 7 bases; junction bases outside the gene matches: 10. The CDR3 length is 13 residues. CDR3 region: CASGEGAQNEQFF. In DNA form, the CDR3 reads TGTGCCAGTGGAGAGGGGGCGCAAAATGAGCAGTTCTTC.

V is TRBV30 and J is TRBJ1-6, with 7 bases matching TRBD1. V lost 8 bases to trimming and J lost 5 bases; unmatched junction nucleotides: 9. The CDR3 is made up of 14 amino acids. Germline values: CDR1 GTSNPN, CDR2 SVGIG (reference sequence). CDR3 sequence reads: CAGTTGQDNSPLHF. The DNA for the CDR3 is TGTGCCGGGACGACAGGACAGGATAATTCACCCCTCCACTTT.

The chain is built from TRBV20-1 and TRBJ1-2, with a possible D match to TRBD1 (6 bases). V dropped 2 bases and J dropped 8 bases, with 9 bases sitting between them. The germline gives CDR1 DFQATT, CDR2 SNEGSKA (reference sequence). This CDR3 contains 11 residues. The CDR3 DNA reads TGCAGTGCTAGATCCGACAGGGGCTACACCTTC. Translation: CSARSDRGYTF.

This chain connects TRBV2 to TRBJ2-1, with TRBD2 identical over 10 bases. CDR1 is SNHLY, CDR2 FYNNEI, per germline. This CDR3 has 15 amino acids. Trimming removed 6 bases from V and 5 bases from J; junction bases left unmatched: 7. The CDR3 loop reads CASSPQTSGHNEQFF. In DNA form, the CDR3 reads TGTGCCAGCAGCCCCCAGACTAGCGGGCACAATGAGCAGTTCTTC.

The chain carries TRBV6-5 and TRBJ2-1; D is possibly TRBD2 (6 bases). This CDR3 has 15 residues. CDR1 and CDR2 (germline): MNHEY, SVGAGI. The V end was cut by 7 bases, the J end by 5 bases, with 18 bases between. The CDR3 loop reads CASTSAGLGDNEQFF. Here the CDR3 DNA reads TGTGCCAGCACTTCGGCGGGACTGGGTGACAATGAGCAGTTCTTC.

The CDR3 DNA reads as TGTGCCAGCTCACCAAAAGGTGGAGCAGAATCCTACGAGCAGTACTTC. Its protein product is CASSPKGGAESYEQYF. V and J are TRBV18 and TRBJ2-7; no clear D. V lost 2 bases and J 1 base, leaving 15 bases between the germline ends. Germline lookup yields CDR1 KGHSH and CDR2 LQKENI. The CDR3 totals 16 residues.

The chain is built from TRBV19 and TRBJ1-2; 7 positions match TRBD1. Germline assignment: CDR1 LNHDA and CDR2 SQIVND (reference sequence). After removal of 2 bases from V and 8 bases from J, the junction contained 11 bases not matched to a gene. This CDR3 is 15 amino acids long. The CDR3: CASSITHWGTDGYTF. CDR3 DNA sequence: TGTGCCAGTAGTATAACTCACTGGGGGACAGACGGCTACACCTTC.

This chain links TRBV21-1 with TRBJ2-5; the table assigns TRBD1, which was not confirmed against the DNA. TRBV21-1 counts as a pseudogene. The CDR3 is 15 amino acids. As DNA, the CDR3 is TGTGCCAGCAGCAAAGGAGGACACTTCCAAGAGACCCAGTACTTC. Translating it yields CASSKGGHFQETQYF.

The chain links TRBV6-2 or TRBV6-3 to TRBJ2-3; D unclear. The germline CDR1 and CDR2 sequences are MNHEY and SVGEGT. The CDR3 sequence is 16 residues long. V dropped 0 bases and J dropped 2 bases, with 12 bases sitting between them. The CDR3 bases are TGTGCCAGCAGTTACTCGGGTAGTTACTACACAGATACGCAGTATTTT. Translation: CASSYSGSYYTDTQYF.

This chain joins TRBV27 and TRBJ1-3; 9 nucleotides line up with TRBD1. The germline CDR1 and CDR2 sequences are MNHEY and SMNVEV (reference sequence). V shed 4 bases and J 0 bases; nucleotides not matched to a gene: 10. CDR3 length: 18 amino acids. CDR3 amino acids: CASSSRQGGTFSGNTIYF. CDR3 nucleotide sequence: TGTGCCAGCAGTTCCCGACAGGGGGGTACTTTCTCTGGAAACACCATATATTTT.